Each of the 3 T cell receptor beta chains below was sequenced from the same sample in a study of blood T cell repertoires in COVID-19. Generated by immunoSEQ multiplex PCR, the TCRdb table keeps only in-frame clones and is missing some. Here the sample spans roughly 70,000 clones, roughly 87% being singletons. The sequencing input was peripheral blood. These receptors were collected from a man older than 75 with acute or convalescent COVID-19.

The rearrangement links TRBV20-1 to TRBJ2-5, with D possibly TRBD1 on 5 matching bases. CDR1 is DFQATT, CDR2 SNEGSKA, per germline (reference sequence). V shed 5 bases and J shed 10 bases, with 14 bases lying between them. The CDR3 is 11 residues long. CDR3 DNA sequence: TGCAGTGCTGAGGATGACAGCTTCCAGTACTTC. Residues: CSAEDDSFQYF.

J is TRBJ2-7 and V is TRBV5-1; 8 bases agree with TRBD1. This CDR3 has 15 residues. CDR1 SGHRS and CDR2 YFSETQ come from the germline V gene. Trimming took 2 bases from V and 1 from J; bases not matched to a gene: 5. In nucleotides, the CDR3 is TGCGCCAGCAGCTTCGGCGGGACAGGTTCCTACGAGCAGTACTTC. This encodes CASSFGGTGSYEQYF.

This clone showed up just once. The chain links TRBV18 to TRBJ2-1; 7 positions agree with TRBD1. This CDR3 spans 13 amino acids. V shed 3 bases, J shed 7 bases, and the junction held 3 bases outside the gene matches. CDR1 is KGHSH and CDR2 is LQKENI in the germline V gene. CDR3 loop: CASSPQGVNEQFF. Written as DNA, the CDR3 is TGTGCCAGCTCACCTCAGGGGGTAAATGAGCAGTTCTTC.